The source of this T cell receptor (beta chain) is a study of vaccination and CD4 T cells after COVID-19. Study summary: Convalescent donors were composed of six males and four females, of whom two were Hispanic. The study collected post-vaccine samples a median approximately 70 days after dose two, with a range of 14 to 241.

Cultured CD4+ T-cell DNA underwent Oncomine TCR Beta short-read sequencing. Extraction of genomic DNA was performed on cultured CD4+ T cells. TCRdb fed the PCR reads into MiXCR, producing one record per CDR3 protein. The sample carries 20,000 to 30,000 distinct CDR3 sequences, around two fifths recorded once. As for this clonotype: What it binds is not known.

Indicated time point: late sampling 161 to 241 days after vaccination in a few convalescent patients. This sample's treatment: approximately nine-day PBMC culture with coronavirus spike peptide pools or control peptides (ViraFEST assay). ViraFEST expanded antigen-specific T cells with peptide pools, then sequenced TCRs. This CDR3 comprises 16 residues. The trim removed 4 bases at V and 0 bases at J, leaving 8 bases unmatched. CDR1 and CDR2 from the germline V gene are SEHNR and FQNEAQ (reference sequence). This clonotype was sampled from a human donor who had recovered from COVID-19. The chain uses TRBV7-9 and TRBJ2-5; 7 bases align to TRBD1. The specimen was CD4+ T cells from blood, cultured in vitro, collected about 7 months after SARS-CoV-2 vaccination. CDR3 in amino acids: CASSSRTGQYQETQYF. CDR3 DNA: TGTGCCAGCAGCTCCCGGACAGGACAGTACCAAGAGACCCAGTACTTC.